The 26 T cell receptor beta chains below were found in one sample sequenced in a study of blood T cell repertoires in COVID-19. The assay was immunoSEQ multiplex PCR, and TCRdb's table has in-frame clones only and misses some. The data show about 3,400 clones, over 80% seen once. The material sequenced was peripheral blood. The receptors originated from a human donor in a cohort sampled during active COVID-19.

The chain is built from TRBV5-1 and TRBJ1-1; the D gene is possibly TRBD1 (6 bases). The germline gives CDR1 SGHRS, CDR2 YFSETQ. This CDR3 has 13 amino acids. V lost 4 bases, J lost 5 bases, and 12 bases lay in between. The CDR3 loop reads CASSGTGSTEAFF. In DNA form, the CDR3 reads TGCGCCAGCAGCGGAACAGGGTCGACTGAAGCTTTCTTT.

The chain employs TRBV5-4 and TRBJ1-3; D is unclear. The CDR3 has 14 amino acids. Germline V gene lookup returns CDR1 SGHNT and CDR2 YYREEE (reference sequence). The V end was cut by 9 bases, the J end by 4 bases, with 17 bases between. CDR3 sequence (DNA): TGTGCCACTCAGAATTCAATTGGCGGAAACACCATATATTTT. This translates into CATQNSIGGNTIYF.

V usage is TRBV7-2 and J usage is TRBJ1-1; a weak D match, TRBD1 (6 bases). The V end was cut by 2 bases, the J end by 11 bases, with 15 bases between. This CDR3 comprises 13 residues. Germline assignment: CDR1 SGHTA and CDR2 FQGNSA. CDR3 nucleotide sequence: TGTGCCAGCAGCTTACTGTTACAGGGAGGGGCTTTCTTT. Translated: CASSLLLQGGAFF. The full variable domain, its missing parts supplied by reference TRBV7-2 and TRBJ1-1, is GAGVSQSPSNKVTEKGKDVELRCDPISGHTALYWYRQSLGQGLEFLIYFQGNSAPDKSGLPSDRFSAERTGGSVSTLTIQRTQQEDSAVYLCASSLLLQGGAFFGQGTRLTVV.

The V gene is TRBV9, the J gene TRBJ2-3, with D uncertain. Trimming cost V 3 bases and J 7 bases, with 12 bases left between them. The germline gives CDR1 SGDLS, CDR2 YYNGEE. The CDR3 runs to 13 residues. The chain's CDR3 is CASSATLGNTQYF. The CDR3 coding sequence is TGTGCCAGCAGCGCAACCCTAGGAAATACGCAGTATTTT. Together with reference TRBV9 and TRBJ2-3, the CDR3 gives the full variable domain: DSGVTQTPKHLITATGQRVTLRCSPRSGDLSVYWYQQSLDQGLQFLIQYYNGEERAKGNILERFSAQQFPDLHSELNLSSLELGDSALYFCASSATLGNTQYFGPGTRLTVL.

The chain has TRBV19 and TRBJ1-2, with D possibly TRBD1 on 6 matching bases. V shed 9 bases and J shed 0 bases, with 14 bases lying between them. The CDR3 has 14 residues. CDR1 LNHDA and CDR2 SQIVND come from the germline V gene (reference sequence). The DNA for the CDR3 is TGTGCCAGCAACGACAGGAACGCTAACTATGGCTACACCTTC. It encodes CASNDRNANYGYTF.

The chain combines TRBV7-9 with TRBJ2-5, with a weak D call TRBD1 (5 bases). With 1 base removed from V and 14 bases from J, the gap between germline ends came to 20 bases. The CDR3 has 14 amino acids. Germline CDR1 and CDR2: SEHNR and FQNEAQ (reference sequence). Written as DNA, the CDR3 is TGTGCCAGCAGCTTAGTTAGAGAGGCGGCAGGGTCATACTTC. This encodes CASSLVREAAGSYF.

This CDR3 reads CATSRGGGHPNTEAFF. In nucleotides, the CDR3 is TGTGCCACCAGCAGAGGGGGGGGCCACCCCAACACTGAAGCTTTCTTT. The chain has TRBV15 and TRBJ1-1, with D perhaps TRBD1 (6 bases). Germline V gene sequence: CDR1 LNHNV, CDR2 YYDKDF (reference sequence). This CDR3 contains 16 residues. The V and J ends lost 1 base and 2 bases respectively, with 14 bases between them.

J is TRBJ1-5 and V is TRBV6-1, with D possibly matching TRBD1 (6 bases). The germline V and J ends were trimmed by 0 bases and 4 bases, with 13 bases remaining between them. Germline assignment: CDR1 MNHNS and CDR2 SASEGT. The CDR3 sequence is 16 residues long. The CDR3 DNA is TGTGCCAGCAGTGAAGCGAGACAGGTACCTAATCAGCCCCAGCATTTT. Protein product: CASSEARQVPNQPQHF.

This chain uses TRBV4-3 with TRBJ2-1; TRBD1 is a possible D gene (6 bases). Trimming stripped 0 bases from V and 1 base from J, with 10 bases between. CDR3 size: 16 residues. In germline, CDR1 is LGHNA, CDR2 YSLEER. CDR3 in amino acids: CASSQEQGGSYNEQFF. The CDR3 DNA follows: TGCGCCAGCAGCCAAGAACAGGGCGGGTCCTACAATGAGCAGTTCTTC.

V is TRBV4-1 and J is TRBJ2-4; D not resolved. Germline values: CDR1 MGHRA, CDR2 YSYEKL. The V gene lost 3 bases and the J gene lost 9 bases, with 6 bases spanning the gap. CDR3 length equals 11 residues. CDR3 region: CASSHSTIQYF. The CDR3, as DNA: TGCGCCAGCAGCCATAGTACCATTCAGTACTTC.

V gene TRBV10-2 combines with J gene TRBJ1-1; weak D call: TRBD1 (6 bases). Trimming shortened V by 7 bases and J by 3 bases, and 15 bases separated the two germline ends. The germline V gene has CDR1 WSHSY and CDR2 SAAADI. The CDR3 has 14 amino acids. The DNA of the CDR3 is TGCGCCAGCACCGGCCGGACAGTGGACACTGAAGCTTTCTTT. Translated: CASTGRTVDTEAFF.

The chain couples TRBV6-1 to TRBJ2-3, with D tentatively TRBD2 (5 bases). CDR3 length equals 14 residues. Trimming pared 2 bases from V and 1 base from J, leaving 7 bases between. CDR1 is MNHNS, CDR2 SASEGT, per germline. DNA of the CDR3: TGTGCCAGCAGTGAAATGAGGGGCACAGATACGCAGTATTTT. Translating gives CASSEMRGTDTQYF.

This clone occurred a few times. The CDR3 loop is CASSQDPRGYGYTF. CDR3 sequence (DNA): TGTGCCAGCAGCCAAGATCCAAGAGGATATGGCTACACCTTC. J is TRBJ1-2 and V is TRBV14; no definite D call. Looked up from germline, CDR1 is SGHDN and CDR2 is FVKESK. The V gene lost 0 bases and the J gene lost 5 bases, with 10 bases spanning the gap. There are 14 residues in the CDR3.

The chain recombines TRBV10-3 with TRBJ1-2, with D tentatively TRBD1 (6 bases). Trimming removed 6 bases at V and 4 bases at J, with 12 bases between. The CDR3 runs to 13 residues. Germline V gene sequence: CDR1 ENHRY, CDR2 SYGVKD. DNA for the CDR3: TGTGCCATCAGCCCCCGGACAGCCTATGGCTACACCTTC. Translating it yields CAISPRTAYGYTF.

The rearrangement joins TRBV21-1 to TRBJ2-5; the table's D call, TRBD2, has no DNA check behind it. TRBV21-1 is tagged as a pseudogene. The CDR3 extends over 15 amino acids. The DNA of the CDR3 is TGTGCCAGCAGCAAAGAGGGACTAGCGCAAGAGACCCAGTACTTC. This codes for CASSKEGLAQETQYF.

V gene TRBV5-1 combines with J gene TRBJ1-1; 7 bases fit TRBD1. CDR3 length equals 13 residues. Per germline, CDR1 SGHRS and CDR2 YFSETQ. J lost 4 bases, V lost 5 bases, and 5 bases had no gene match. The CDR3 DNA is TGCGCCAGCAGGGAGACAGGGAGCACTGAAGCTTTCTTT. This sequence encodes CASRETGSTEAFF.

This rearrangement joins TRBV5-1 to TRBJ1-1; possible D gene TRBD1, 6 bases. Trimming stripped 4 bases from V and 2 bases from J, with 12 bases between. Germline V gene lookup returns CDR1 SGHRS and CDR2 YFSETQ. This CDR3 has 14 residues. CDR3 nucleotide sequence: TGCGCCAGCAGCCCGGACAGCGCAAACACTGAAGCTTTCTTT. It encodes CASSPDSANTEAFF.

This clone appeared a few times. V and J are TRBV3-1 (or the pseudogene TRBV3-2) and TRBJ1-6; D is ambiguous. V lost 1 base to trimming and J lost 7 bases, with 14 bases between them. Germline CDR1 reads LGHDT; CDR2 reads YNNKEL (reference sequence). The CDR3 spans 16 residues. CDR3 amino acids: CASSQARLGGNSPLHF. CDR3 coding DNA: TGTGCCAGCAGCCAAGCGCGTCTAGGTGGAAATTCACCCCTCCACTTT.

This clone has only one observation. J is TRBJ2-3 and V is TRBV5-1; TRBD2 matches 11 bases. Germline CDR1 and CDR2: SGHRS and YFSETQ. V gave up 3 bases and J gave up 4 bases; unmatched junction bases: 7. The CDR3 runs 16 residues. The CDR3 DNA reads TGCGCCAGCAGCTCGCCTCTAGCGGGGGGCGCAGATACGCAGTATTTT. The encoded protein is CASSSPLAGGADTQYF.

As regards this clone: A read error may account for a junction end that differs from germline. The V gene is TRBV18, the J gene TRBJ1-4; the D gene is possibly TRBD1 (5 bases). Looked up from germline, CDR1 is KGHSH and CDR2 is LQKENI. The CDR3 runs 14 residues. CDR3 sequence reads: CASPPQGQGGKLFF. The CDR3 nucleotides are TGTGCCAGCCCACCACAAGGGCAGGGCGGAAAACTGTTTTTT. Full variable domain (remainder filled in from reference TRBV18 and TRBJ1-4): NAGVMQNPRHLVRRRGQEARLRCSPMKGHSHVYWYRQLPEEGLKFMVYLQKENIIDESGMPKERFSAEFPKEGPSILRIQQVVRGDSAAYFCASPPQGQGGKLFFGSGTQLSVL.

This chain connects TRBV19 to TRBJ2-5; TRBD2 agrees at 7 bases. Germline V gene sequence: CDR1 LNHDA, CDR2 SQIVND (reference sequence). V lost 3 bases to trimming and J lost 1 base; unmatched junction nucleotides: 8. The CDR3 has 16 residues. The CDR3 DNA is TGTGCCAGTAGTATTAAGTCGGGGGGAATCCAAGAGACCCAGTACTTC. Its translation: CASSIKSGGIQETQYF.

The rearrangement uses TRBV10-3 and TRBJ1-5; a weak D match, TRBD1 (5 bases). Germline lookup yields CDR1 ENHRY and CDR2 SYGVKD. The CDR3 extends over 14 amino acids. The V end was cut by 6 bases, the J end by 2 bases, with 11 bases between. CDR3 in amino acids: CAISQGGRNQPQHF. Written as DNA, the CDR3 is TGTGCCATCAGCCAGGGAGGTCGCAATCAGCCCCAGCATTTT.

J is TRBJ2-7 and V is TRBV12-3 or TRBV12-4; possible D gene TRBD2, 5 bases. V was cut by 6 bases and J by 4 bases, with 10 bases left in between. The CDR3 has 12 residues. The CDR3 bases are TGTGCCAGCAGCCCCGGAGGTTACGAGCAGTACTTC. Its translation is CASSPGGYEQYF.

In DNA form, the CDR3 reads TGCGCCAGCAGCTCTAGGGCAGGGGGCAATCCTAACTATGGCTACACCTTC. Encoded protein: CASSSRAGGNPNYGYTF. The chain joins TRBV5-1 to TRBJ1-2; the match to TRBD1 covers 8 bases. The CDR3 loop spans 17 amino acids. CDR1 and CDR2 from the germline V gene are SGHRS and YFSETQ. V shed 3 bases and J 0 bases; nucleotides not matched to a gene: 10.

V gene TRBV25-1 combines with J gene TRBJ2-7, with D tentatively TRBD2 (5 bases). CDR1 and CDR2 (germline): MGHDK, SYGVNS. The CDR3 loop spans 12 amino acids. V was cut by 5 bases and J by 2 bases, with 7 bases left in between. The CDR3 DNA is TGTGCCAGCAGTTGGACTGCCTACGAGCAGTACTTC. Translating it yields CASSWTAYEQYF.

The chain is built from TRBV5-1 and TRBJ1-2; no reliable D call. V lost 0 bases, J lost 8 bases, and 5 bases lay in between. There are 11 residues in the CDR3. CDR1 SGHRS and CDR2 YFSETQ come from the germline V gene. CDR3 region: CASSLGQGYTF. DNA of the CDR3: TGCGCCAGCAGCTTGGGGCAGGGCTACACCTTC. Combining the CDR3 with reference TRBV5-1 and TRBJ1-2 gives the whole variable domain KAGVTQTPRYLIKTRGQQVTLSCSPISGHRSVSWYQQTPGQGLQFLFEYFSETQRNKGNFPGRFSGRQFSNSRSEMNVSTLELGDSALYLCASSLGQGYTFGSGTRLTVV.